Listed below are T cell receptor beta chains from one sample, sequenced in a study of regulatory T cells in long-lasting Graves disease. TCRdb called the multiplex PCR reads again in MiXCR, with one record for every CDR3 protein. The sample carries some 340,000 distinct CDR3 sequences, over 9.5% recorded once. Separately, the same data were catalogued under a study of T cells in Graves' hyperthyroidism and ophthalmopathy.

This material consisted of peripheral blood mononuclear cells (PBMCs), taken at new diagnosis, from a patient treated with antithyroid drugs. The receptor set was obtained from a young woman with Graves disease. CDR3s include the opening cysteine and the closing phenylalanine or tryptophan. Fields, in order: J gene, V gene, clone size, D gene, CDR3 protein, CDR3 DNA. A D gene is named only where the DNA matches it firmly. Some rows have no size entry. The others give once, few or many, or a class for an expanded clone.

TRBJ1-1 TRBV12-3/TRBV12-4 few - CASSRVPDGVNIEAFF TGTGCCAGCAGCCGAGTCCCCGATGGGGTGAACATTGAAGCTTTCTTT
TRBJ2-2 TRBV4-3 few TRBD1 CASSQDWGTGRGGSGELFF TGCGCCAGCAGCCAAGATTGGGGGACAGGGCGGGGAGGTTCCGGGGAGCTGTTTTTT
TRBJ1-3 TRBV7-9 - - CASSTRGNLATIYF TGTGCCAGCAGCACAAGGGGGAATTTAGCCACCATATATTTT
TRBJ2-7 TRBV2 many - CASSERGALWRLERAYEQYF TGTGCCAGCAGTGAAAGGGGTGCCCTATGGCGGCTCGAAAGGGCCTACGAGCAGTACTTC
TRBJ1-3 TRBV30 few - CAWRYSRFFSGNTIYF TGTGCCTGGAGATATAGCAGGTTTTTCTCTGGAAACACCATATATTTT
TRBJ2-5 TRBV20-1 many - CSARDSTLQQGQETQYF TGCAGTGCTAGAGATTCTACATTACAACAGGGACAAGAGACCCAGTACTTC
TRBJ1-1 TRBV6-1 many TRBD1 CASSPRTGGRGMNTEAFF TGTGCCAGCAGTCCCAGGACAGGGGGAAGGGGGATGAACACTGAAGCTTTCTTT
TRBJ2-3 TRBV20-1 many - CSARDSRDSGDTQYF TGCAGTGCTAGAGATTCCAGGGACTCAGGAGATACGCAGTATTTT
TRBJ1-5 TRBV30 many TRBD1 CAWGDSRNQPQHF TGTGCCTGGGGGGACAGCCGCAATCAGCCCCAGCATTTT
TRBJ1-2 TRBV28 few - CASSFGVLQGPANGYTF TGTGCCAGCAGCTTTGGTGTCTTACAGGGCCCTGCTAACGGCTACACCTTC
TRBJ1-2 TRBV5-4 few - CASSWKEHNPYGYTF TGTGCCAGCAGCTGGAAGGAACATAATCCCTATGGCTACACCTTC
TRBJ1-5 TRBV4-1 - - CASSQRHALNQPQHF TGCGCCAGCAGCCAGCGTCACGCGTTAAATCAGCCCCAGCATTTT
TRBJ2-1 TRBV28 many TRBD1 CASMGQGGNEQFF TGTGCCAGCATGGGACAGGGGGGCAATGAGCAGTTCTTC
TRBJ1-5 TRBV7-2 - TRBD1 CASSRGQINQPQHF TGTGCCAGCAGCCGGGGACAGATCAATCAGCCCCAGCATTTT
TRBJ2-1 TRBV2 - - CASSRAQGMGSEQFF TGTGCCAGCAGCCGTGCTCAGGGAATGGGCAGTGAGCAGTTCTTC
TRBJ1-4 TRBV28 many TRBD1 CASSPQGQGNEKLFF TGTGCCAGCAGTCCACAGGGACAGGGGAATGAAAAACTGTTTTTT
TRBJ1-6 TRBV7-6 many - CASSSRPGQPANSPLHF TGTGCCAGCAGCTCTAGGCCCGGACAGCCAGCTAATTCACCCCTCCACTTT
TRBJ2-6 TRBV11-2 many - CASSPGRGRSTGANVLTF TGTGCCAGTTCGCCGGGAAGGGGTAGAAGCACTGGGGCCAACGTCCTGACTTTC
TRBJ2-1 TRBV5-8 many - CASSWSIRSSYNEQFF TGTGCCAGCAGCTGGTCTATTAGAAGCTCCTACAATGAGCAGTTCTTC
TRBJ2-3 TRBV12-3/TRBV12-4 few - CASSRDRHTDTQYF TGTGCCAGCAGCCGGGACCGGCACACAGATACGCAGTATTTT
TRBJ1-1 TRBV12-3/TRBV12-4 many - CASSGATEAFF TGTGCCAGCAGTGGGGCCACTGAAGCTTTCTTT
TRBJ1-2 TRBV30 - TRBD1 CAWSPTGTGDGYTF TGTGCCTGGAGTCCAACAGGGACAGGAGATGGCTACACCTTC